This TCR beta chain was documented in a study of cytomegalovirus exposure and HLA in healthy donors. Findings and caveats of the study: High sensitivity and specificity were reportedly achieved when the classifier diagnosed cytomegalovirus status.

The V gene end was trimmed by 4 bases and the J gene end by 3 bases; junction bases not matched to a gene: 10. There are 16 residues in the CDR3. Germline V CDR1 and CDR2: KGHSH, LQKENI. A word on this clone: Its target is not known.

The PCR contained 60 Vbeta and 13 Jbeta primers. Here immunoSEQ multiplex PCR was the method, and the copy in TCRdb shows in-frame clones only, minus some. This table has some 130,000 clones, approximately 80% appearing once. This chain connects TRBV18 to TRBJ2-3; 7 nucleotides agree with TRBD2. Sequencing was performed on PBMCs. This TCR derives from a male donor in good health and CMV-seropositive. The CDR3 DNA is TGTGCCAGCTCACGGACCGGGGCGGGAGTGACAGATACGCAGTATTTT. This gives the protein CASSRTGAGVTDTQYF.